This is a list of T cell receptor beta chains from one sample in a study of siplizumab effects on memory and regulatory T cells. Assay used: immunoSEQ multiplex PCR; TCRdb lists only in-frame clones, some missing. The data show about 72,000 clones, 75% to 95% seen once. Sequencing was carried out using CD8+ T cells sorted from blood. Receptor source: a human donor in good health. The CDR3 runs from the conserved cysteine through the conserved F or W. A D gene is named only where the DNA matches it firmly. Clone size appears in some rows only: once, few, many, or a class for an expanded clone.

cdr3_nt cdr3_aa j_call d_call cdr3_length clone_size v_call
TGTGCCAGCAGCCCGACAGGGCTCCGCGACTATGGCTACACCTTC CASSPTGLRDYGYTF TRBJ1-2 TRBD1 15 few TRBV6-6
TGTGCCAGCAGCTTAGTGGCTAGCGGGGGGGCATACGAGCAGTACTTC CASSLVASGGAYEQYF TRBJ2-7 TRBD2 16 . TRBV7-6
TGTGCCATCAGTTTCCCTCAGCGGTCCTACGAGCAGTACTTC CAISFPQRSYEQYF TRBJ2-7 . 14 . TRBV10-3
TGTGCCAGCAGCTTAGAGGGGGGGAGCTCTGGAAACACCATATATTTT CASSLEGGSSGNTIYF TRBJ1-3 . 16 . TRBV7-6
TGTGCCAGCAGTGGGGGGATTTTCCTCTACGAGCAGTACTTC CASSGGIFLYEQYF TRBJ2-7 . 14 . TRBV2
TGTGCCAGTAGTATAGGGCAGTTCACAGATACGCAGTATTTT CASSIGQFTDTQYF TRBJ2-3 . 14 . TRBV19
TGTGCCAGCAGCTTCGGGACAGGGGATGTAAGTGAAAAACTGTTTTTT CASSFGTGDVSEKLFF TRBJ1-4 TRBD1 16 . TRBV7-9
TGCGCCAGCAGGACCGGGACAGGGGCCTACGAGCAGTACTTC CASRTGTGAYEQYF TRBJ2-7 TRBD1 14 once TRBV5-1
TGTGCCAGCCGAACGCAGGGGTGGACTGAAGCTTTCTTT CASRTQGWTEAFF TRBJ1-1 . 13 once TRBV27
TGCGCCAGCAGCCAAGATGAGATGGCGAACACTGAAGCTTTCTTT CASSQDEMANTEAFF TRBJ1-1 . 15 . TRBV4-1
TGTGCCAGTAGTATCGGTACTGGAAACACCATATATTTT CASSIGTGNTIYF TRBJ1-3 . 13 . TRBV19
TGTGCCAGTAGCATAGGGACTTCCAGGAGCACAGATACGCAGTATTTT CASSIGTSRSTDTQYF TRBJ2-3 . 16 . TRBV19
TGTGCCATCAGTGAGAACGGGGGATTGGATGGCTACACCTTC CAISENGGLDGYTF TRBJ1-2 . 14 . TRBV10-3
TGCGCCAGCAGGACAGACTTCTACACTGAAGCTTTCTTT CASRTDFYTEAFF TRBJ1-1 . 13 . TRBV10-2
TGTGCCAGCAGCGGAACGGGACTAGCGGGGGGCCGCTCCTACGAGCAGTACTTC CASSGTGLAGGRSYEQYF TRBJ2-7 TRBD2 18 . TRBV9
TGTGCCAGCAGTCGACCGACAGTAGCCTATGGCTACACCTTC CASSRPTVAYGYTF TRBJ1-2 . 14 . TRBV2
TGTGCCAGTAGTATCTCTCCAAGTTACGAGCAGTACTTC CASSISPSYEQYF TRBJ2-7 . 13 . TRBV19
TGTGCCAGCAGTTTATCGGAGTCGGCTAGGGGGCCGTTGAACACTGAAGCTTTCTTT CASSLSESARGPLNTEAFF TRBJ1-1 TRBD1 19 . TRBV27
TGTGCCAGCAGTCAATTAGCGGCACCGTCCTTCGACAATGAGCAGTTCTTC CASSQLAAPSFDNEQFF TRBJ2-1 . 17 . TRBV2
TGTGCCAGCAGCCCCTGGGACAGGGCCTACGAGCAGTACTTC CASSPWDRAYEQYF TRBJ2-7 TRBD1 14 . TRBV13
TGTGCCAGCAGTGAAATCATGAGCACAGATACGCAGTATTTT CASSEIMSTDTQYF TRBJ2-3 . 14 . TRBV6-1
TGTGCCAGTAGTATCCTCTCGGACTCCTACGAGCAGTACTTC CASSILSDSYEQYF TRBJ2-7 . 14 once TRBV19
TGTGCCAGCAGCCAGGCTAGCACAGATACGCAGTATTTT CASSQASTDTQYF TRBJ2-3 . 13 . TRBV14
TGCGCCAGCAGCCTAATGACTAGCGGTGACTACGAGCAGTACTTC CASSLMTSGDYEQYF TRBJ2-7 TRBD2 15 medium-sized TRBV4-1
TGCAGCTCGGGACAGGGGGGTAACTATGGCTACACCTTC CSSGQGGNYGYTF TRBJ1-2 TRBD1 13 . TRBV29-1
TGTGCCAGCAGCTTGGCAGGGGGGCCCCAGCATTTT CASSLAGGPQHF TRBJ1-5 TRBD1 12 . TRBV5-6
TGTGCCAGCAGTGACTCGATGAGAGCGGGAGTACACGAGCAGTACTTC CASSDSMRAGVHEQYF TRBJ2-7 TRBD2 16 . TRBV6-4
TGTGCCAGCAGTTACTCGAGGGACGAGCAGTACTTC CASSYSRDEQYF TRBJ2-7 . 12 . TRBV6-6
TGCGCCAGCAGTGAGGGCCTACGCCCCTACGAGCAGTACTTC CASSEGLRPYEQYF TRBJ2-7 . 14 . TRBV10-2
TGTGCCAGCAGCCTTATCTCCTCTGGAAACACCATATATTTT CASSLISSGNTIYF TRBJ1-3 . 14 . TRBV7-9
TGTGCCAGCAGCCCCCAGCCGGGACAGGGAGGAGAGCAGTACTTC CASSPQPGQGGEQYF TRBJ2-7 TRBD1 15 . TRBV7-9
TGTGCCAGCAGCGTCAACCCAGGGACCCTCCACGAGCAGTACTTC CASSVNPGTLHEQYF TRBJ2-7 . 15 . TRBV7-2
TGCAGCGCTCTCGGCGGATACGAGCAGTACTTC CSALGGYEQYF TRBJ2-7 . 11 . TRBV29-1
TGTGCCAGCACCATCGATCGGGTCTCCACTGAAGCTTTCTTT CASTIDRVSTEAFF TRBJ1-1 . 14 . TRBV5-6
TGTGCCAGCAGCCCCGAGGGACAGGGGAGCTATGGCTACACCTTC CASSPEGQGSYGYTF TRBJ1-2 TRBD1 15 . TRBV5-6
TGTGCCAGCAGCTGGAACAGGGACCCCACCGGGGAGCTGTTTTTT CASSWNRDPTGELFF TRBJ2-2 . 15 . TRBV13
TGTGCCAGCTCACCACCAGGCTACGAGCAGTACTTC CASSPPGYEQYF TRBJ2-7 . 12 once TRBV18
TGCGCCAGCAGCTTGGCCGGGGACGGCTACACCTTC CASSLAGDGYTF TRBJ1-2 . 12 . TRBV5-1
TGCGCCAGCAGCCTCGGTAGTGGCAATAATGAAAAACTGTTTTTT CASSLGSGNNEKLFF TRBJ1-4 . 15 . TRBV5-1
TGTGCCAGCAGCCAAGGCAATTCACCCCTCCACTTT CASSQGNSPLHF TRBJ1-6 . 12 . TRBV4-2
TGTGCCAGCAGCTTAGTCAGGCAAGAGACCCAGTACTTC CASSLVRQETQYF TRBJ2-5 . 13 . TRBV7-8
TGTGCTAGTGGTTCCAATCAGCCCCAGCATTTT CASGSNQPQHF TRBJ1-5 . 11 . TRBV12-5
TGCGCCAGCAGCCCAGGGACAGGTCACGAGCAGTACTTC CASSPGTGHEQYF TRBJ2-7 TRBD1 13 . TRBV5-1
TGCAGCGTTGAAGACCCAATCTACACGGAGGGGGGCTATGGCTACACCTTC CSVEDPIYTEGGYGYTF TRBJ1-2 . 17 once TRBV29-1
TGTGCCAGCAGCTTATTGGTTAGCGAGCAGTACTTC CASSLLVSEQYF TRBJ2-7 . 12 . TRBV7-9
TGTGCCAGCAGCTTTCACCCGGGCACAGATACGCAGTATTTT CASSFHPGTDTQYF TRBJ2-3 . 14 . TRBV7-3
TGTGCCAGCAGCCTGCCTGGATCTAGCGGGGTCGAGACCCAGTACTTC CASSLPGSSGVETQYF TRBJ2-5 TRBD2 16 . TRBV7-9
TGTGCCAGCAGCCTCGTACTAGCGGGGGGGCCAGATACGCAGTATTTT CASSLVLAGGPDTQYF TRBJ2-3 TRBD2 16 once TRBV27
TGTGCCAGCAGTTTAGTCGGGACAGACTCCTACGAGCAGTACTTC CASSLVGTDSYEQYF TRBJ2-7 TRBD1 15 . TRBV27
TGTGCCAGCAGCTTAGGCCCCCTGGGGGGGGTAGGGGCCAACGTCCTGACTTTC CASSLGPLGGVGANVLTF TRBJ2-6 TRBD2 18 . TRBV7-7
TGTGCCAGCAGCTTAAAGTTCGGACAGGAGTCTTCCTTCTCTGGGGCCAACGTCCTGACTTTC CASSLKFGQESSFSGANVLTF TRBJ2-6 TRBD1 21 . TRBV7-3
TGTGCCAGCAGCTTAAAGCCACAGGGAGGGCGGAACACTGAAGCTTTCTTT CASSLKPQGGRNTEAFF TRBJ1-1 . 17 once TRBV7-9
TGTGCCAGCAGCCACTGGGGTACGGGAGGCTACACCTTC CASSHWGTGGYTF TRBJ1-2 . 13 . TRBV5-4